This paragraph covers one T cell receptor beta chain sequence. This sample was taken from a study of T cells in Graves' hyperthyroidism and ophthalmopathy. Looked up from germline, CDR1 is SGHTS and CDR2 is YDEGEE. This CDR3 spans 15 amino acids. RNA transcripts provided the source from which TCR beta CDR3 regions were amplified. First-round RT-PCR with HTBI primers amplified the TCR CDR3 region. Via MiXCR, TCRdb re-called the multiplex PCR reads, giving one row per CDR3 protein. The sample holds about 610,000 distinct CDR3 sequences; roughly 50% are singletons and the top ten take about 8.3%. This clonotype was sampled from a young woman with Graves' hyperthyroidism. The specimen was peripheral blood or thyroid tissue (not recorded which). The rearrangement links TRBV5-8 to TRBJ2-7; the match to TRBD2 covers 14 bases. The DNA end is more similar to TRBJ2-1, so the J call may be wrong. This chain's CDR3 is CASSRTSGRSNEQFF. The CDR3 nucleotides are TGTGCCAGCAGCCGGACTAGCGGGAGGTCCAATGAGCAGTTCTTC.